The 15 T cell receptor beta chains given below trace back to one sample, sequenced in a study of blood T cells in healthy people across ages (dated by TCRdb to about 2015). The receptor library was made with 5' RACE. The sequencer listed for this sample is Illumina HiSeq 2500. A second PCR of about 6 to 11 cycles was run with a J-beta primer mix and a sample-barcoded 5' primer. TCRdb reprocessed the public reads (quality trimming at Q25 with fastp, clone calling with MiXCR) and kept in-frame beta chains. Each CDR3 protein gets just one entry, which takes the most common genes and DNA from the rows behind it. Counted in this sample were hundreds of thousands of distinct CDR3 sequences; 58% of them appeared once. Jointly, the top ten make up 35% to 40% of the sample. Sequencing used blood. The source of these receptors is a man between 60 and 75 years old in good health.

The rearrangement links TRBV4-2 to TRBJ1-4, with D uncertain. This CDR3 has 16 amino acids. Germline CDR1 is LGHNA and CDR2 is YNFKEQ. V was clipped by 0 bases and J by 4 bases, with 12 bases between them. The CDR3 DNA follows: TGTGCCAGCAGCCAAGATCTAGGGCAGTATAATGAAAAACTGTTTTTT. Amino acid sequence: CASSQDLGQYNEKLFF.

The rearrangement uses TRBV18 and TRBJ2-3; 8 nucleotides agree with TRBD1. CDR3 length: 17 residues. J was trimmed by 2 bases and V by 2 bases; bases with no gene match: 9. Germline V gene sequence: CDR1 KGHSH, CDR2 LQKENI. CDR3 region: CASSPRRGQDSTDTQYF. CDR3 nucleotide sequence: TGTGCCAGCTCACCAAGGAGGGGACAGGACTCCACAGATACGCAGTATTTT.

V usage is TRBV20-1 and J usage is TRBJ2-1, with D perhaps matching TRBD2 (6 bases). The CDR3 has 10 amino acids. CDR1 and CDR2 from the germline V gene are DFQATT and SNEGSKA (reference sequence). V lost 7 bases and J lost 13, with 14 bases in between. CDR3 DNA: TGCAGTGTGGGCCGGGAGCGTCAGTTCTTC. The encoded protein is CSVGRERQFF.

This chain connects TRBV4-1 to TRBJ1-1, with 8 nucleotides matching TRBD1. The V gene end was trimmed by 3 bases and the J gene end by 1 base; junction bases not matched to a gene: 7. Per the germline V gene, CDR1 is MGHRA and CDR2 is YSYEKL. The CDR3 covers 16 residues. CDR3 loop: CASSQCGQGSNTEAFF. DNA for the CDR3: TGCGCCAGCAGCCAGTGCGGACAGGGATCGAACACTGAAGCTTTCTTT.

The chain joins TRBV20-1 to TRBJ2-3, with a possible D match to TRBD2 (5 bases). Between the trimmed V and J ends, which lost 6 bases and 0 bases, there was a span of 22 bases. Germline lookup yields CDR1 DFQATT and CDR2 SNEGSKA (reference sequence). The CDR3 loop spans 17 amino acids. The CDR3 protein is CSATLLDWQPSTDTQYF. DNA of the CDR3: TGCAGTGCCACCCTTTTGGACTGGCAACCTAGCACAGATACGCAGTATTTT.

About this clonotype: At one of its ends the junction is not consistent with the germline gene, which may arise from a read error. The chain recombines TRBV5-5 with TRBJ2-3; no definite D call. CDR3 size: 14 residues. Germline CDR1 SGHKS, CDR2 YYEKEE (reference sequence). The CDR3 region is CASSLVALFDTQYF. Here the CDR3 DNA reads TGTGCTAGCAGCTTAGTAGCCCTGTTCGATACGCAGTATTTT.

The chain recombines TRBV29-1 with TRBJ1-2; D might be TRBD1 (6 bases). CDR3 length: 11 amino acids. Trimming shortened V by 7 bases and J by 6 bases, and 12 bases separated the two germline ends. Germline V lookup: CDR1 SQVTM, CDR2 ANQGSEA. CDR3 bases: TGCAGCGCTTCTCGGACAGATGGCTACACCTTC. Translation gives CSASRTDGYTF. The full variable domain, its missing parts supplied by reference TRBV29-1 and TRBJ1-2, is SAVISQKPSRDICQRGTSLTIQCQVDSQVTMMFWYRQQPGQSLTLIATANQGSEATYESGFVIDKFPISRPNLTFSTLTVSNMSPEDSSIYLCSASRTDGYTFGSGTRLTVV.

The J gene is TRBJ1-2, the V gene TRBV7-2; D is undetermined. The length of the CDR3 is 16 residues. Germline V gives CDR1 SGHTA, CDR2 FQGNSA. Trimming removed 5 bases from V and 2 bases from J, with 18 bases in between. DNA for the CDR3: TGTGCCAGCAGCGCCGCGGCGGGTTATGGAAACTATGGCTACACCTTC. Amino acids: CASSAAAGYGNYGYTF. Full variable domain (rest looked up from reference TRBV7-2 and TRBJ1-2): GAGVSQSPSNKVTEKGKDVELRCDPISGHTALYWYRQSLGQGLEFLIYFQGNSAPDKSGLPSDRFSAERTGGSVSTLTIQRTQQEDSAVYLCASSAAAGYGNYGYTFGSGTRLTVV.

This rearrangement joins TRBV14 to TRBJ2-5, with D unclear. Germline lookup yields CDR1 SGHDN and CDR2 FVKESK. The V and J ends lost 1 base and 7 bases respectively, with 13 bases between them. This CDR3 spans 14 amino acids. CDR3 protein: CASSQASSVGTQYF. CDR3 nucleotide sequence: TGTGCCAGCAGCCAAGCGTCGAGCGTTGGGACCCAGTACTTC.

The V and J genes are TRBV7-8 and TRBJ1-1, with D possibly being TRBD1 (6 bases). Germline V CDR1 and CDR2: SGHVS, FQNEAQ. The CDR3 has 15 amino acids. V lost 4 bases and J 4 bases, leaving 16 bases between the germline ends. The CDR3 DNA is TGTGCCAGCAGCTCCGGACAGAGGAGGAGCACTGAAGCTTTCTTT. Translated: CASSSGQRRSTEAFF.

The chain joins TRBV10-3 to TRBJ2-5; no clear D. The length of the CDR3 is 13 residues. The ends were cut back, 3 bases at V and 0 bases at J, with 5 bases in the middle. Germline values: CDR1 ENHRY, CDR2 SYGVKD. The CDR3 DNA sequence: TGTGCCATCAGTGACTCCAACCAAGAGACCCAGTACTTC. This sequence encodes CAISDSNQETQYF.

CDR3 sequence: CSVEDRGLNTDTQYF. The CDR3 DNA sequence: TGCAGCGTTGAAGACAGGGGGCTCAACACAGATACGCAGTATTTT. The chain recombines TRBV29-1 with TRBJ2-3; the match to TRBD1 covers 8 bases. V gave up 0 bases and J gave up 2 bases; unmatched junction bases: 4. Germline V CDR1 and CDR2: SQVTM, ANQGSEA. The CDR3 loop spans 15 amino acids.

The chain recombines TRBV6-6 with TRBJ1-5; D is possibly TRBD1 (5 bases). V dropped 2 bases and J dropped 5 bases, with 7 bases sitting between them. From germline, CDR1 is MNHNY and CDR2 SVGAGI (reference sequence). This CDR3 has 13 residues. The CDR3 reads CASSYRGDQPQHF. The CDR3 nucleotides are TGTGCCAGCAGTTACAGGGGAGATCAGCCCCAGCATTTT.

The rearrangement uses TRBV7-7 and TRBJ2-5; 11 bases fit TRBD2. V gave up 1 base and J gave up 3 bases; unmatched junction bases: 4. Germline CDR1 and CDR2: SSHAT and FNYEAQ (reference sequence). CDR3 length equals 16 residues. CDR3 DNA sequence: TGTGCCAGCAGCTTAGGCCTAGCGGGGGGCGAAGAGACCCAGTACTTC. Protein sequence: CASSLGLAGGEETQYF. The variable domain in full, with the rest retrieved from reference TRBV7-7 and TRBJ2-5, is GAGVSQSPRYKVTKRGQDVTLRCDPISSHATLYWYQQALGQGPEFLTYFNYEAQPDKSGLPSDRFSAERPEGSISTLTIQRTEQRDSAMYRCASSLGLAGGEETQYFGPGTRLLVL.

This clonotype occurred once. The rearrangement links TRBV20-1 to TRBJ2-1, with D perhaps TRBD2 (6 bases). The CDR3 sequence is 12 residues long. The V end was cut by 5 bases, the J end by 9 bases, with 14 bases between. Germline CDR1 DFQATT, CDR2 SNEGSKA (reference sequence). The CDR3 region is CSAQRLVGEQFF. CDR3 DNA: TGCAGTGCTCAGAGACTAGTGGGTGAGCAGTTCTTC.